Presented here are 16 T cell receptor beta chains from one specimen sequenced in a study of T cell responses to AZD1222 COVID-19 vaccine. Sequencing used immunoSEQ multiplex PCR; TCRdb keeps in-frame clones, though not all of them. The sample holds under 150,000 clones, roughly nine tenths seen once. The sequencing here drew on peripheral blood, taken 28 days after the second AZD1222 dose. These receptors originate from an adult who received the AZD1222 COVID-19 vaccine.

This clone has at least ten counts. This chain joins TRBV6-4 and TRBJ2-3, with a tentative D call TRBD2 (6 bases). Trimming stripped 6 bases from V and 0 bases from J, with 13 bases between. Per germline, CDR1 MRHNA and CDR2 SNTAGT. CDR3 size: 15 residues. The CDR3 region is CASSDGAGSTDTQYF. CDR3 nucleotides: TGTGCCAGCAGCGACGGGGCGGGGAGCACAGATACGCAGTATTTT.

CDR3 protein: CASRATSGSLDEQFF. The CDR3 bases are TGTGCCAGCAGGGCAACTAGCGGGTCCCTTGATGAGCAGTTCTTC. V usage is TRBV6-5 and J usage is TRBJ2-1, with 9 nucleotides matching TRBD2. Germline lookup yields CDR1 MNHEY and CDR2 SVGAGI. V lost 6 bases to trimming and J lost 8 bases; unmatched junction nucleotides: 11. The CDR3 covers 15 residues.

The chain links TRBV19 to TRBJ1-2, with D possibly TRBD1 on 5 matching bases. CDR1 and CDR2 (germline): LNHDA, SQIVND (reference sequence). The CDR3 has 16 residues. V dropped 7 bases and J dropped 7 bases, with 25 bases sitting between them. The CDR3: CASMDPGSGRWFGYTF. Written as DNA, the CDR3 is TGTGCCAGTATGGACCCAGGGTCGGGCAGGTGGTTTGGCTACACCTTC.

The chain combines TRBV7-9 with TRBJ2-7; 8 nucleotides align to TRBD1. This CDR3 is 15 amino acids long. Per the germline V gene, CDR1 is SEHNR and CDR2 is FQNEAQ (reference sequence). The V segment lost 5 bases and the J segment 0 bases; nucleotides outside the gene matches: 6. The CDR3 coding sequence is TGTGCCAGCAGCGTGGGACAGGCAAGCTCCTACGAGCAGTACTTC. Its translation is CASSVGQASSYEQYF.

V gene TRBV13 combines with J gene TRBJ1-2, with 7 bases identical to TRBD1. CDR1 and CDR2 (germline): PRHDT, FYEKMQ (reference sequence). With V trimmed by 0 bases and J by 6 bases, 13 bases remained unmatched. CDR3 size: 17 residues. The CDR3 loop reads CASSLGRKGADSDGYTF. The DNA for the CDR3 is TGTGCCAGCAGCTTAGGCCGGAAGGGGGCGGATTCGGATGGCTACACCTTC.

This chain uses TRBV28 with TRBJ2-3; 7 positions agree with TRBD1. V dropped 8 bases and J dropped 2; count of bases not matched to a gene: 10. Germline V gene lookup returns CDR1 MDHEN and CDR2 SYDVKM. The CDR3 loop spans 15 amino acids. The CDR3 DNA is TGTGCCAGCGGCCCGGGACAGCTCTCCACAGATACGCAGTATTTT. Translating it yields CASGPGQLSTDTQYF.

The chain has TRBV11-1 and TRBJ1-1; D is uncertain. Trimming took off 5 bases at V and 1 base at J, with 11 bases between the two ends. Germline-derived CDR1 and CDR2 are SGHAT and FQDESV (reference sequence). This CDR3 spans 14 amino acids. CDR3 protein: CASSGGTWNTEAFF. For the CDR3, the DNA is TGTGCCAGCAGCGGCGGAACCTGGAACACTGAAGCTTTCTTT.

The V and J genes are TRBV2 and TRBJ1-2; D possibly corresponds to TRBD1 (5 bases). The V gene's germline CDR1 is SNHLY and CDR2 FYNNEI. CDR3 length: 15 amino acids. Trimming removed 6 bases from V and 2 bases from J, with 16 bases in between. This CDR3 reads CASREAGPMNYGYTF. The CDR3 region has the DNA TGTGCCAGCAGGGAGGCAGGGCCTATGAACTATGGCTACACCTTC.

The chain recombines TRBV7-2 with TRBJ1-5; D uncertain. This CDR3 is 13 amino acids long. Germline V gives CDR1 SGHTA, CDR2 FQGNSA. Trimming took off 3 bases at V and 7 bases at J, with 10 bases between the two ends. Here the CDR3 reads CASSFDRRQPQHF. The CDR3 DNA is TGTGCCAGCAGCTTTGATCGGAGGCAGCCCCAGCATTTT.

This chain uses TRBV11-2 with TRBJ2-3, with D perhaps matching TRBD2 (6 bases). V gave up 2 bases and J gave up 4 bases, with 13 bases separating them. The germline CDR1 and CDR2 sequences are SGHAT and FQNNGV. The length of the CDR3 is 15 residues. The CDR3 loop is CASSLFVGEADTQYF. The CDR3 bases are TGTGCCAGCAGCTTATTTGTCGGGGAGGCAGATACGCAGTATTTT. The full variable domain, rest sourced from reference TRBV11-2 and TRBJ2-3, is EAGVAQSPRYKIIEKRQSVAFWCNPISGHATLYWYQQILGQGPKLLIQFQNNGVVDDSQLPKDRFSAERLKGVDSTLKIQPAKLEDSAVYLCASSLFVGEADTQYFGPGTRLTVL.

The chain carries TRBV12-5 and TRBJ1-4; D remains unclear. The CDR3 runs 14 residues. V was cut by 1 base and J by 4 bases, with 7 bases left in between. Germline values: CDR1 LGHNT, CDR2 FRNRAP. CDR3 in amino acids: CASGLGRNNEKLFF. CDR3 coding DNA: TGTGCTAGTGGTTTGGGGAGGAATAATGAAAAACTGTTTTTT.

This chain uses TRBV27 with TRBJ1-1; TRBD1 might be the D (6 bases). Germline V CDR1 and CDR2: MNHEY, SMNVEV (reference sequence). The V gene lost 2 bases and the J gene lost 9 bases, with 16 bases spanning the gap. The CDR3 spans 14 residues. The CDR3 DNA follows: TGTGCCAGCAGTTTAACCTACCCCCAGGGGAAAGCTTTCTTT. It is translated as CASSLTYPQGKAFF.

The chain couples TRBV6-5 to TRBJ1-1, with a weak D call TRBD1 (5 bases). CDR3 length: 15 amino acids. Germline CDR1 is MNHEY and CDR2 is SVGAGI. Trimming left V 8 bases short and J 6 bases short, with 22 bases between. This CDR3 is CASAPWEGMRAEAFF. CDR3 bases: TGTGCCAGCGCCCCGTGGGAGGGGATGAGGGCTGAAGCTTTCTTT.

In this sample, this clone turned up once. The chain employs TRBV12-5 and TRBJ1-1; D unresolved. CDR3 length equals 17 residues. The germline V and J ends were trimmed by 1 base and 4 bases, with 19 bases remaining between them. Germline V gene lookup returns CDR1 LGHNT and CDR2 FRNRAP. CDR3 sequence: CASGLDLSREHITEAFF. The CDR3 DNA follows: TGTGCTAGTGGTTTGGATCTTAGCCGGGAGCATATCACTGAAGCTTTCTTT.

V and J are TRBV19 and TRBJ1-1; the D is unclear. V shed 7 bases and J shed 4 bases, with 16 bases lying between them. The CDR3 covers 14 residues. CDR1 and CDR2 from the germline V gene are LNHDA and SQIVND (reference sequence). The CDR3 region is CASKTSGLSTEAFF. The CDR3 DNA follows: TGTGCCAGTAAAACTTCCGGGCTGAGCACTGAAGCTTTCTTT.

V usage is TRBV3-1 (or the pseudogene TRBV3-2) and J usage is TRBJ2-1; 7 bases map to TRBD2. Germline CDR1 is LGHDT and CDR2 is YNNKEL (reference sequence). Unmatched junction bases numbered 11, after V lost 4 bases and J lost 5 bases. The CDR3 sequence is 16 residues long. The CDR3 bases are TGTGCCAGCAGCCCCCCCGTAGCGGGCGCCCACAATGAGCAGTTCTTC. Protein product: CASSPPVAGAHNEQFF.